This is a list of T cell receptor beta chains from one sample in a study of blood T cell repertoires in COVID-19. Repertoires were generated with immunoSEQ multiplex PCR, while TCRdb's copy carries only in-frame clones and drops some. This table holds tens of thousands of clones, 85% to 90% found once. Material for sequencing was peripheral blood. These receptors were collected from an elderly woman with active COVID-19. The CDR3 runs from the conserved cysteine through the conserved F or W. A D gene is named only where the DNA matches it firmly. Expanded clones get a size class; other rows say once, few or many, or leave the size out.

clone_size,d_call,v_call,cdr3_length,j_call,cdr3_aa,cdr3_nt
-,TRBD1,TRBV7-3,14,TRBJ1-1,CASRLTGERTEAFF,TGTGCCAGCAGACTGACAGGGGAGAGGACTGAAGCTTTCTTT
-,-,TRBV28,14,TRBJ1-5,CASSLSARVGPQHF,TGTGCCAGCAGTTTAAGCGCCCGAGTTGGGCCCCAGCATTTT
-,TRBD1,TRBV5-6,16,TRBJ1-1,CASSTGTGKRNTEAFF,TGTGCCAGCAGCACCGGGACAGGGAAGAGGAACACTGAAGCTTTCTTT
-,-,TRBV6-2/TRBV6-3,14,TRBJ1-2,CASSYGGGNYGYTF,TGTGCCAGCAGTTACGGCGGGGGTAACTATGGCTACACCTTC
-,-,TRBV19,15,TRBJ2-3,CASSTRGSRTDTQYF,TGTGCCAGTAGTACCCGGGGGTCCCGCACAGATACGCAGTATTTT
-,-,TRBV28,10,TRBJ1-2,CGSGGYGYTF,TGTGGGAGCGGGGGCTATGGCTACACCTTC
-,TRBD1,TRBV5-5,14,TRBJ2-3,CASSFDRVGDTQYF,TGTGCCAGCAGCTTCGACAGGGTGGGGGATACGCAGTATTTT
few,-,TRBV27,13,TRBJ2-3,CASSFGGADTQYF,TGTGCCAGCAGTTTCGGAGGAGCAGATACGCAGTATTTT
-,TRBD1,TRBV11-2,13,TRBJ1-4,CASRRGTGVELFF,TGTGCCAGCAGGAGAGGGACAGGCGTAGAACTGTTTTTT
-,TRBD1,TRBV7-2,18,TRBJ2-1,CASSLPLKTDRGRNEQFF,TGTGCCAGCAGCTTACCCCTAAAGACGGACAGGGGGCGCAATGAGCAGTTCTTC
-,TRBD2,TRBV7-3,17,TRBJ2-1,CASSLGAGTNPFDEQFF,TGTGCCAGCAGCTTAGGGGCCGGGACTAACCCTTTCGATGAGCAGTTCTTC
-,TRBD1,TRBV9,18,TRBJ1-1,CASSVNHVDRGLLSEAFF,TGTGCCAGCAGCGTAAACCACGTGGACAGGGGGCTTTTGTCGGAAGCTTTCTTT
-,TRBD1,TRBV10-3,17,TRBJ2-4,CAISEEGTGGGKNIQYF,TGTGCCATCAGTGAAGAAGGGACAGGGGGCGGCAAAAACATTCAGTACTTC
-,-,TRBV7-3,16,TRBJ2-1,CASSANGVSSYNEQFF,TGTGCCAGCAGCGCCAACGGGGTGAGCTCCTACAATGAGCAGTTCTTC
once,-,TRBV15,13,TRBJ1-1,CATSRYSGGEAFF,TGTGCCACCAGCAGATACTCTGGTGGTGAAGCTTTCTTT
-,-,TRBV18,15,TRBJ2-7,CASSPSQIKSYEQYF,TGTGCCAGCTCACCGTCGCAGATAAAAAGCTACGAGCAGTACTTC
once,-,TRBV3-1/TRBV3-2,11,TRBJ2-5,CASSLQETQYF,TGTGCCAGCAGCCTACAAGAGACCCAGTACTTC
-,-,TRBV28,14,TRBJ1-2,CASSTPQEIYGYTF,TGTGCCAGCAGTACGCCGCAGGAAATCTATGGCTACACCTTC
-,-,TRBV11-3,15,TRBJ2-1,CASSLRLDRDNEQFF,TGTGCCAGCAGCTTACGCCTGGACAGAGACAATGAGCAGTTCTTC
-,-,TRBV4-3,13,TRBJ2-7,CASSRRESYEQYF,TGCGCCAGCAGCCGAAGAGAATCCTACGAGCAGTACTTC
-,-,TRBV5-4,17,TRBJ2-3,CASSLARTASHTDTQYF,TGTGCCAGCAGCTTGGCGAGGACAGCCAGCCACACAGATACGCAGTATTTT
-,TRBD1,TRBV18,15,TRBJ2-3,CASSRTGGPEDTQYF,TGTGCCAGCTCACGGACAGGGGGCCCGGAAGATACGCAGTATTTT
-,-,TRBV25-1,15,TRBJ1-1,CASSESGALNTEAFF,TGTGCCAGCAGCGAAAGTGGGGCCTTAAACACTGAAGCTTTCTTT
once,-,TRBV18,14,TRBJ2-7,CASSPPAGDYEQYF,TGTGCCAGCTCACCACCGGCAGGCGACTACGAGCAGTACTTC
-,-,TRBV7-3,13,TRBJ2-1,CASSYGLSNEQFF,TGTGCCAGCAGCTACGGACTTTCCAATGAGCAGTTCTTC
-,TRBD1,TRBV5-8,16,TRBJ1-2,CASSLKGAGVLYGYTF,TGTGCCAGCAGCTTGAAGGGGGCAGGGGTCCTATATGGCTACACCTTC
-,TRBD2,TRBV6-2/TRBV6-3,14,TRBJ2-1,CASSSSGRVNEQFF,TGTGCCAGCAGTTCCAGCGGGAGGGTAAATGAGCAGTTCTTC
-,TRBD2,TRBV30,13,TRBJ2-2,CAWSGTSSGELFF,TGTGCCTGGAGTGGGACTAGCTCCGGGGAGCTGTTTTTT
-,TRBD2,TRBV3-1/TRBV3-2,14,TRBJ2-1,CASSQTWGLAGQFF,TGTGCCAGCAGCCAAACTTGGGGACTAGCGGGGCAGTTCTTC
-,TRBD2,TRBV19,15,TRBJ2-7,CASSPWGSGIYEQYF,TGTGCCAGTAGTCCCTGGGGTAGCGGGATCTACGAGCAGTACTTC
-,TRBD1,TRBV9,15,TRBJ2-7,CASSRGTGGLYEQYF,TGTGCCAGCAGTCGCGGGACAGGGGGTTTGTACGAGCAGTACTTC
once,TRBD2,TRBV4-2,18,TRBJ2-7,CASSQAGLAGGRDSEQYF,TGTGCCAGCAGCCAGGCGGGACTAGCGGGAGGACGGGATTCCGAGCAGTACTTC
once,-,TRBV7-2,14,TRBJ2-5,CASSLATSLAPEYF,TGTGCCAGCAGCTTAGCGACCTCCCTAGCGCCCGAGTACTTC
-,-,TRBV3-1/TRBV3-2,17,TRBJ1-5,CASSQGLQSYSNQPQHF,TGTGCCAGCAGCCAAGGACTGCAAAGTTATAGCAATCAGCCCCAGCATTTT
-,-,TRBV7-3,14,TRBJ2-7,CASSPSGQSYEQYF,TGTGCCAGCAGCCCGAGCGGGCAATCCTACGAGCAGTACTTC
once,TRBD2,TRBV7-2,14,TRBJ2-7,CASSSGLAVHEQYF,TGTGCCAGCAGCTCGGGACTAGCCGTCCACGAGCAGTACTTC
-,-,TRBV9,13,TRBJ1-3,CASSVGGGNTIYF,TGTGCCAGCAGCGTAGGCGGGGGAAACACCATATATTTT
-,-,TRBV10-3,13,TRBJ2-1,CAAWSGVYNEQFF,TGTGCCGCGTGGAGCGGAGTCTACAATGAGCAGTTCTTC
few,-,TRBV5-1,15,TRBJ1-6,CASSSTGNNNSPLHF,TGCGCCAGCAGCTCTACAGGGAACAATAATTCACCCCTCCACTTT
once,TRBD2,TRBV5-4,16,TRBJ2-7,CASSLAAGGWSYEQYF,TGTGCCAGCAGCTTGGCCGCGGGAGGGTGGAGTTACGAGCAGTACTTC
-,-,TRBV18,14,TRBJ2-1,CASSPVERYNEQFF,TGTGCCAGCTCACCAGTTGAGCGTTACAATGAGCAGTTCTTC
-,-,TRBV19,16,TRBJ1-5,CASSTQSGVGKQPQHF,TGTGCCAGTAGTACCCAGTCAGGGGTGGGAAAGCAGCCCCAGCATTTT
few,TRBD1,TRBV6-5,13,TRBJ2-7,CASSLDRGSEQYF,TGTGCCAGCAGTTTGGACAGGGGGAGTGAGCAGTACTTC
once,-,TRBV28,17,TRBJ1-5,CASSPRGRGARNQPQHF,TGTGCCAGCAGTCCCCGGGGGCGGGGGGCAAGGAATCAGCCCCAGCATTTT
-,-,TRBV7-8,15,TRBJ1-1,CASSPYRDMNTEAFF,TGTGCCAGCAGCCCTTACAGGGACATGAACACTGAAGCTTTCTTT
-,-,TRBV19,15,TRBJ1-5,CASSIGTFSNQPQHF,TGTGCCAGTAGTATAGGGACATTTAGCAATCAGCCCCAGCATTTT
-,-,TRBV7-8,16,TRBJ2-4,CASSLSGLGAKNIQYF,TGTGCCAGCAGCTTATCCGGGTTGGGAGCCAAAAACATTCAGTACTTC
-,-,TRBV5-4,15,TRBJ2-1,CASSSLGASYNEQFF,TGTGCCAGCAGCTCCCTAGGAGCGTCCTACAATGAGCAGTTCTTC
-,-,TRBV28,15,TRBJ2-4,CASSLGGIAKNIQYF,TGTGCCAGCAGTTTAGGGGGGATAGCCAAAAACATTCAGTACTTC
-,-,TRBV5-4,13,TRBJ2-7,CASSLRGNYEQYF,TGTGCCAGCAGCTTGAGAGGGAACTACGAGCAGTACTTC
once,-,TRBV24-1,13,TRBJ2-3,CATSDNNEDTQYF,TGTGCCACCAGTGATAACAATGAAGATACGCAGTATTTT
-,TRBD1,TRBV5-1,14,TRBJ1-1,CASSTGQGYTEAFF,TGCGCCAGCAGCACGGGACAGGGGTACACTGAAGCTTTCTTT
-,TRBD2,TRBV5-4,13,TRBJ2-5,CASSLGGGETQYF,TGTGCCAGCAGCTTGGGGGGAGGGGAGACCCAGTACTTC
-,TRBD2,TRBV5-5,17,TRBJ2-2,CASSPGTSGRNTGELFF,TGTGCCAGCAGCCCCGGGACTAGCGGGAGGAACACCGGGGAGCTGTTTTTT
-,TRBD2,TRBV4-2,15,TRBJ2-1,CASSPGLAGGFKQFF,TGTGCCAGCAGTCCGGGACTAGCGGGAGGGTTTAAGCAGTTCTTC
-,-,TRBV7-6,16,TRBJ2-5,CASSLAVAGGQETQYF,TGTGCCAGCAGCCTAGCGGTGGCAGGGGGGCAAGAGACCCAGTACTTC
-,-,TRBV28,17,TRBJ2-7,CASSNPQPDGGYAEQYF,TGTGCCAGCAGCAACCCCCAACCGGATGGCGGCTACGCCGAGCAGTACTTC
-,TRBD1,TRBV2,15,TRBJ2-3,CASSPDRGVTDTQYF,TGTGCCAGCAGCCCAGACAGGGGAGTCACAGATACGCAGTATTTT
-,-,TRBV27,15,TRBJ2-6,CASSLLASGANVLTF,TGTGCCAGCAGTTTATTGGCATCTGGGGCCAACGTCCTGACTTTC